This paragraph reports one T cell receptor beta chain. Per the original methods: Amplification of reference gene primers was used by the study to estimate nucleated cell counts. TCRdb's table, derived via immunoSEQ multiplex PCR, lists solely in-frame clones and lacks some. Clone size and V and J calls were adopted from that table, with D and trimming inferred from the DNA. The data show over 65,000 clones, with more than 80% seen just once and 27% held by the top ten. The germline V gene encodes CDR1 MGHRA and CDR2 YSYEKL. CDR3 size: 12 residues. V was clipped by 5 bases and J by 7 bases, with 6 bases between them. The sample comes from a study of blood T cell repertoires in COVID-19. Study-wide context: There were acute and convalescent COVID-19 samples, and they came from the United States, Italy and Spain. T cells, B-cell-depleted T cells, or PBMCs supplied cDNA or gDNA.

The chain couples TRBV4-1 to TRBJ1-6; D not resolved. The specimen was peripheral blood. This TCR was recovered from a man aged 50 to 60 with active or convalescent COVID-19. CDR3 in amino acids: CASSRLNSPLHF. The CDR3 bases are TGCGCCAGCAGCAGACTGAATTCACCCCTCCACTTT.